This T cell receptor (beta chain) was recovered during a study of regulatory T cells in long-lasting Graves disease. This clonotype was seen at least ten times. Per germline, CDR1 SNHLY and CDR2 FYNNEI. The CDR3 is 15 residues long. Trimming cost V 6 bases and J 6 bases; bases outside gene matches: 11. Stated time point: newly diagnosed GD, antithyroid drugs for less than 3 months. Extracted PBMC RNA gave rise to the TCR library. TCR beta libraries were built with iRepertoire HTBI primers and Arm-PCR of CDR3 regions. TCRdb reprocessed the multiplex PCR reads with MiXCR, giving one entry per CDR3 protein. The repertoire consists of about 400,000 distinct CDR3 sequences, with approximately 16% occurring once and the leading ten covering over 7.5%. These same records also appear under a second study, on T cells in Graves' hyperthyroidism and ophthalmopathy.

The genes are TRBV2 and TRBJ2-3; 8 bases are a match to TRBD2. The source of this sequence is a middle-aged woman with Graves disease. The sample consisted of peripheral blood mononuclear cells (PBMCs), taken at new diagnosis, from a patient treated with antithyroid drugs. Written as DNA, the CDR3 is TGTGCCAGCAGGGCGTCCAGCGGGAGTCGGGATACGCAGTATTTT. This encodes CASRASSGSRDTQYF.